The present TCR beta chain was sequenced within a study of control samples from healthy donors and cancer patients. Clones were sequenced by immunoSEQ multiplex PCR, and TCRdb holds only the in-frame ones, with some missing. The table has 120,000 or so clones, about 89% seen once. The length of the CDR3 is 11 residues. V dropped 5 bases and J dropped 2 bases, with 3 bases sitting between them. The germline gives CDR1 MDHEN, CDR2 SYDVKM. A note on this clone: The identical CDR3 is also encoded by other nucleotide sequences in the sample.

The sequence was collected from a man in his 60s in good health. The chain joins TRBV28 to TRBJ1-2; D gene unclear. Sequenced input: blood. The CDR3 reads CASSVNYGYTF. The CDR3 region has the DNA TGTGCCAGCAGTGTCAACTATGGCTACACCTTC.